This is a list of T cell receptor beta chains from one sample in a study of blood T cell repertoires in COVID-19. Profiling relied on immunoSEQ multiplex PCR, and the TCRdb table lists in-frame clones only, not all of them. Of approximately 170,000 clones detected, approximately 85% appear once; the ten largest clones hold roughly 2.5%. Sequenced material: peripheral blood. The origin of the receptors is a woman older than 75 with COVID-19, enrolled during active disease. Both conserved end residues are part of each CDR3. D genes are given only for firm matches. Only some rows state a clone size, as once, few, many or a class for expanded clones.

J	D	size	V	CDR3	DNA
TRBJ2-1	.	.	TRBV9	CASSPRTGDLGIEQFF	TGTGCCAGCAGCCCCAGGACGGGGGACTTAGGAATCGAGCAGTTCTTC
TRBJ2-5	TRBD2	.	TRBV5-1	CASSLGGLAGEETQYF	TGCGCCAGCAGCTTAGGGGGACTAGCGGGAGAAGAGACCCAGTACTTC
TRBJ2-7	.	.	TRBV29-1	CSVRREDNRTRRYEQYF	TGCAGCGTTCGCCGCGAGGACAACCGCACACGGAGATACGAGCAGTACTTC
TRBJ2-3	TRBD2	.	TRBV27	CASSFDSGRRADTQYF	TGTGCCAGCAGTTTTGATAGCGGGAGGAGGGCAGATACGCAGTATTTT
TRBJ2-4	.	.	TRBV28	CASRFLGVGNIQYF	TGTGCCAGCAGGTTCCTCGGGGTCGGAAACATTCAGTACTTC
TRBJ2-7	TRBD2	once	TRBV18	CASSPAGGTYEQYF	TGTGCCAGCTCACCAGCGGGAGGAACCTACGAGCAGTACTTC
TRBJ1-2	TRBD1	.	TRBV10-1	CASSSGTGTGYTF	TGCGCCAGCAGTTCCGGGACAGGTACTGGCTACACCTTC
TRBJ1-1	TRBD1	few	TRBV7-9	CASNPENRGTEAFF	TGTGCCAGCAACCCCGAGAACAGGGGAACTGAAGCTTTCTTT
TRBJ2-1	TRBD2	.	TRBV5-1	CASSSLAGVDNEQFF	TGCGCCAGCAGCTCGCTAGCGGGAGTGGACAATGAGCAGTTCTTC
TRBJ2-3	.	.	TRBV28	CASTDWGLTDTQYF	TGTGCCAGCACCGACTGGGGGCTGACAGATACGCAGTATTTT
TRBJ2-5	TRBD2	few	TRBV10-2	CASSGRGGETQYF	TGCGCCAGTAGCGGGAGGGGGGGAGAGACCCAGTACTTC
TRBJ2-4	TRBD2	.	TRBV5-1	CASSSRTSGRATKNIQYF	TGCGCCAGCAGCTCGCGGACTAGCGGGAGGGCCACCAAAAACATTCAGTACTTC
TRBJ2-7	.	.	TRBV29-1	CSVGGFVGTSRYEQYF	TGCAGCGTTGGGGGGTTTGTCGGGACTTCTCGCTACGAGCAGTACTTC
TRBJ2-4	.	.	TRBV21-1	CASSGWTSGRPWDKNIQYF	TGTGCCAGCAGTGGGTGGACTAGCGGGAGGCCGTGGGACAAAAACATTCAGTACTTC
TRBJ2-7	TRBD1	.	TRBV18	CASSTDRGPYEQYF	TGTGCCAGCTCAACGGACAGGGGGCCCTACGAGCAGTACTTC
TRBJ2-2	TRBD1	.	TRBV15	CAFRDRVVGELFF	TGTGCCTTCCGGGACAGGGTGGTCGGGGAGCTGTTTTTT
TRBJ2-7	.	.	TRBV7-9	CASNPREAGRYEQYF	TGTGCCAGCAACCCTAGGGAGGCAGGGCGGTACGAGCAGTACTTC
TRBJ2-1	.	few	TRBV10-2	CASSSGWGTYNEQFF	TGCGCCAGCAGTTCAGGGTGGGGAACCTACAATGAGCAGTTCTTC
TRBJ2-2	TRBD2	.	TRBV11-3	CASSSRLAGAGELFF	TGTGCCAGCAGCTCGAGACTAGCGGGAGCCGGGGAGCTGTTTTTT
TRBJ1-5	.	.	TRBV20-1	CSASPDEGNQPQHF	TGCAGTGCTAGTCCCGATGAGGGCAATCAGCCCCAGCATTTT
TRBJ2-5	TRBD2	.	TRBV7-8	CASSLEPRGLAGSEETQYF	TGTGCCAGCAGCTTAGAGCCCCGGGGACTAGCGGGGTCTGAGGAGACCCAGTACTTC
TRBJ2-7	TRBD2	.	TRBV28	CASSRGGVQYF	TGTGCCAGCAGCCGCGGGGGGGTACAGTACTTC
TRBJ2-3	TRBD1	.	TRBV5-1	CASSLQGAADTQYF	TGCGCCAGCAGCTTACAGGGGGCTGCAGATACGCAGTATTTT
TRBJ1-6	.	.	TRBV30	CAWSAGPTFYNSPLHF	TGTGCCTGGAGTGCGGGTCCGACCTTCTATAATTCACCCCTCCACTTT
TRBJ2-2	TRBD1	once	TRBV24-1	CATSGTGETGELFF	TGTGCCACCAGCGGGACAGGGGAAACCGGGGAGCTGTTTTTT
TRBJ2-3	TRBD2	.	TRBV6-6	CASSAGTSGPTDTQYF	TGTGCCAGCAGTGCCGGGACTAGCGGGCCCACAGATACGCAGTATTTT
TRBJ2-6	.	few	TRBV2	CASSEQGAGANVLTF	TGTGCCAGCAGTGAACAGGGTGCTGGGGCCAACGTCCTGACTTTC
TRBJ1-5	TRBD1	.	TRBV19	CASITKDRGNQPQHF	TGTGCCAGCATTACAAAGGACAGGGGGAATCAGCCCCAGCATTTT
TRBJ2-7	TRBD1	.	TRBV5-1	CASSLGDRGFYEQYF	TGCGCCAGCAGCTTGGGGGACAGGGGGTTCTACGAGCAGTACTTC
TRBJ1-2	.	.	TRBV2	CASGVRGNGYTF	TGTGCCAGCGGTGTCAGGGGAAATGGCTACACCTTC
TRBJ1-1	TRBD1	.	TRBV7-3	CASSPLFTGVMSTEAFF	TGTGCCAGCAGCCCCCTTTTTACAGGGGTCATGAGCACTGAAGCTTTCTTT
TRBJ1-5	TRBD1	.	TRBV5-1	CASSSGTGGQPQHF	TGCGCCAGCAGCTCCGGGACAGGGGGACAGCCCCAGCATTTT
TRBJ1-6	.	.	TRBV18	CASSPSPEAGGSPLHF	TGTGCCAGCTCACCGTCCCCGGAAGCCGGGGGTTCACCCCTCCACTTT
TRBJ1-2	TRBD1	.	TRBV28	CASSLQGTGRSTF	TGTGCCAGCAGTTTACAGGGGACAGGACGAAGCACCTTC
TRBJ2-1	TRBD2	.	TRBV27	CASSLWTSGLYNEQFF	TGTGCCAGCAGTTTATGGACTAGCGGGTTATACAATGAGCAGTTCTTC
TRBJ1-6	.	.	TRBV6-5	CASSNLQGIDSPLHF	TGTGCCAGCAGTAATCTACAGGGCATAGATTCACCCCTCCACTTT
TRBJ1-2	TRBD1	once	TRBV3-1/TRBV3-2	CASTSLYVPGQGRIYGYTF	TGTGCCAGCACCTCGCTTTATGTTCCGGGACAGGGGCGAATCTATGGCTACACCTTC
TRBJ1-1	TRBD1	.	TRBV18	CASSRDRANTEAFF	TGTGCCAGCTCACGGGACAGGGCGAACACTGAAGCTTTCTTT
TRBJ2-5	TRBD2	.	TRBV7-9	CASSQGLAGDTEETQYF	TGTGCCAGCAGCCAGGGACTAGCGGGGGACACGGAAGAGACCCAGTACTTC
TRBJ2-3	.	.	TRBV6-1	CASSEDRARTDTQYF	TGTGCCAGCAGTGAAGACAGGGCCCGCACAGATACGCAGTATTTT